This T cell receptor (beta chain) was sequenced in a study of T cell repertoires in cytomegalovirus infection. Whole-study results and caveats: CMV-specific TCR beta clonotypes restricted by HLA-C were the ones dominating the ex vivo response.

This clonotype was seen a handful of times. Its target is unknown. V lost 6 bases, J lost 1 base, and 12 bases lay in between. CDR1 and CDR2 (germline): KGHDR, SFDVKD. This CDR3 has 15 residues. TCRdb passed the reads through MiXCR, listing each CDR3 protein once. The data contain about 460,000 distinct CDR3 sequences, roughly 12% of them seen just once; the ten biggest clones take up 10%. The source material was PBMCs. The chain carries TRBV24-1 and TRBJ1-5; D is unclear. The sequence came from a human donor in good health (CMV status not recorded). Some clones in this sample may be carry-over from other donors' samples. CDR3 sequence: CATSSGWGSNQPQHF. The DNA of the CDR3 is TGTGCCACCAGTTCCGGGTGGGGAAGCAATCAGCCCCAGCATTTT.